This T cell receptor (beta chain) was sequenced for a study of blood T cell repertoires in COVID-19. Profiled with immunoSEQ multiplex PCR; TCRdb holds only in-frame clones, not every one. The table includes about 130,000 clones, roughly 90% detected once. CDR1 LNHNV and CDR2 YYDKDF come from the germline V gene (reference sequence). CDR3 size: 15 residues. Trimming removed 2 bases at V and 1 base at J, with 9 bases between. This clone was seen a single time. The TCR originated in a man aged 45-60 years with active COVID-19. This chain connects TRBV15 to TRBJ2-1; D ambiguous. The sample comprised peripheral blood. CDR3 sequence (DNA): TGTGCCACCAGCAGACCCCGTAGTTCCTACAATGAGCAGTTCTTC. Residues: CATSRPRSSYNEQFF.